Each of the 11 T cell receptor beta chains below was sequenced from the same sample in a study of T cells in women clearing cervical HPV infection. The protocol was immunoSEQ multiplex PCR, while the TCRdb copy is restricted to in-frame clones and leaves out a portion. The sample data list under 45,000 clones. The sequenced material came from blood buffy coat. Receptor source: a woman between 18 and 69 years old with a cervical HPV16 infection that either progressed to CIN3+ or cleared (not recorded which).

On this clone: Coverage ceases 3 residues before the CDR3 finishes, and the germline J gene fills in the end. This sequence joins TRBV7-9 and TRBJ1-2; TRBD1 matches at 9 bases. The CDR3 extends over 15 amino acids. J gave up 7 bases and V 3 bases, and 9 bases lay outside the gene matches. Germline CDR1 reads SEHNR; CDR2 reads FQNEAQ (reference sequence). CDR3 residues: CASSFEPTGGGGYTF. Incomplete CDR3 DNA: TGTGCCAGCAGCTTCGAACCTACAGGGGGCGGTGGC.

The CDR3: CASSFSSGTGNTIYF. The CDR3 DNA, read in part, is TGCGCCAGCAGCTTTTCCTCCGGGACAGGAAACACC. The chain recombines TRBV5-1 with TRBJ1-3; D may be TRBD1 (6 bases). The read stops 3 residues short of the end of the CDR3; the missing end is completed from the germline J gene. Germline values: CDR1 SGHRS, CDR2 YFSETQ. The ends were cut back, 2 bases at V and 4 bases at J, with 13 bases in the middle. This CDR3 is built from 15 residues.

Concerning this clone: The read terminates 3 residues before the CDR3 end, so the remaining end is supplied by the germline J gene. V is TRBV5-1 and J is TRBJ2-5; 7 nucleotides line up with TRBD1. Germline lookup yields CDR1 SGHRS and CDR2 YFSETQ. The CDR3 runs 16 residues. Trimming at V came to 5 bases and at J to 1 base, leaving 11 bases not matched to a gene. CDR3 bases read: TGCGCCAGCAGTACAGGGGAAGTGGGGGCCCAAGAGACC. Protein: CASSTGEVGAQET. The entire CDR3 reads CASSTGEVGAQETQYF.

As concerns this clone: The sequence runs out 3 residues before the end of the CDR3; the remainder is reconstructed from the germline J gene. This chain joins TRBV19 and TRBJ2-3; either TRBD1 or TRBD2 may supply D (5 bases each). The CDR3 loop spans 16 amino acids. Germline assignment: CDR1 LNHDA and CDR2 SQIVND (reference sequence). The DNA read from the CDR3 is TGTGCCAGTAGTAGAGACAGTAGCGTTAGCAATCAGCCG. It translates to CASSRDSSVSNQP. The CDR3 in full is CASSRDSSVSNQPQYF.

Worth noting for this clone: The observed sequence ends 3 residues before the CDR3 terminus, with the missing tail filled in from the germline J gene. The chain has TRBV5-1 and TRBJ1-4; 7 bases agree with TRBD1. Germline trimming cut 4 bases from V and 7 bases from J; bases unmatched to any gene: 7. The germline V gene encodes CDR1 SGHRS and CDR2 YFSETQ. The CDR3 is made up of 14 amino acids. The CDR3 reads CASSPKGGGEKLFF. The covered CDR3 bases are TGCGCCAGCAGCCCCAAAGGGGGCGGTGAAAAA.

CDR3 DNA (partial): TGTGCCTGGAGTACTAGCGAGACTGAG. Protein sequence: CAWSTSETE. The full CDR3 is CAWSTSETEQFF. This sequence joins TRBV30 and TRBJ2-1; TRBD2 matches at 7 bases. The read stops 3 residues short of the end of the CDR3; the missing end is completed from the germline J gene. Trimming took 2 bases from V and 9 from J; bases not matched to a gene: 4. CDR1 is GTSNPN and CDR2 is SVGIG in the germline V gene (reference sequence). CDR3 length: 12 amino acids.

With regard to this clone: The CDR3 extends 3 residues past the end of the read, so its final part is completed from the germline J gene. This chain uses TRBV7-2 with TRBJ1-2; D might be TRBD1 (5 bases). CDR3 length: 13 residues. From germline, CDR1 is SGHTA and CDR2 FQGNSA. The part of the CDR3 DNA that was read is TGTGCCAGCAGCCAGGAAGAGGGGTTCGAC. This gives the protein CASSQEEGFD. The complete CDR3 protein is CASSQEEGFDYTF.

Notes on this clone: The CDR3 end lies 3 residues beyond the end of the read and is filled in from the germline J gene. The genes are TRBV23-1 and TRBJ1-6, with D possibly TRBD1 on 6 matching bases. TRBV23-1 is treated as an ORF (open reading frame) with a function not yet certain. Trimming stripped 2 bases from V and 0 bases from J, with 23 bases between. The CDR3 is 21 residues long. The CDR3 protein is CASSQLLTRQVVCSYNSPLHF. The CDR3 bases that were read are TGCGCCAGCAGTCAACTCTTAACCAGACAGGTCGTATGCTCCTATAATTCACCC.

Of note for this clone: The read finishes 3 residues shy of the CDR3 end, and the germline J gene is used to complete it. This rearrangement joins TRBV11-2 to TRBJ2-3; D may be TRBD2 (5 bases). Germline V CDR1 and CDR2: SGHAT, FQNNGV. This CDR3 spans 15 amino acids. V lost 1 base to trimming and J lost 5 bases, with 13 bases between them. The CDR3 sequence: CASSLVRAAGDTQYF. The sequenced CDR3 bases are TGTGCCAGCAGCTTAGTACGGGCGGCGGGAGATACG.

In regard to this clone: The observed sequence ends 3 residues before the CDR3 terminus, with the missing tail filled in from the germline J gene. The gene calls are TRBV7-9 and TRBJ1-2; D gene ambiguous. Germline CDR1 and CDR2: SEHNR and FQNEAQ (reference sequence). This CDR3 is built from 14 residues. The sequenced part of the CDR3 DNA is TGTGCCAGCAGCTTCGGTGTGCTCGAAGATACC. Translated: CASSFGVLEDT. The CDR3, in full, reads CASSFGVLEDTYTF.

Worth noting for this clone: The observed sequence ends 3 residues before the CDR3 terminus, with the missing tail filled in from the germline J gene. The chain links TRBV13 to TRBJ2-1, with 10 bases matching TRBD2. The CDR3 consists of 16 residues. The ends lost 1 base at V and 7 bases at J; junction bases unmatched: 7. CDR1 is PRHDT and CDR2 is FYEKMQ in the germline V gene (reference sequence). CDR3 bases read: TGTGCCAGCAGCTTAGAGCCGACTAGCGGGCGTAATGAG. Translating it yields CASSLEPTSGRNE. The whole CDR3 sequence reads CASSLEPTSGRNEQFF.